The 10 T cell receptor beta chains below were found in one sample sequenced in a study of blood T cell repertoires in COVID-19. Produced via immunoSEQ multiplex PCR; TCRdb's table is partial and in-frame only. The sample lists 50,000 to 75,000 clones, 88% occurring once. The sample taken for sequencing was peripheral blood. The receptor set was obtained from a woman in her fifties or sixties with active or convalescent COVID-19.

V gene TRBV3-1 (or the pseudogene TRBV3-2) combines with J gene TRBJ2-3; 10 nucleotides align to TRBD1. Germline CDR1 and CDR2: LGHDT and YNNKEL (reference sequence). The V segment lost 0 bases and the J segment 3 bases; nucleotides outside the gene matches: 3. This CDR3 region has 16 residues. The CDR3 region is CASSQEGQGLTDTQYF. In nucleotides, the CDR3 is TGTGCCAGCAGCCAAGAGGGACAGGGGCTTACAGATACGCAGTATTTT.

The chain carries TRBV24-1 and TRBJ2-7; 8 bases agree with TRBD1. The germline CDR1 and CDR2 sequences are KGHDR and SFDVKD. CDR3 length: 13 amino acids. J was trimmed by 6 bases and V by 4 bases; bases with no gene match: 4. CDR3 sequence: CATSDPDRGEQYF. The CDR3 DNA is TGTGCCACCAGTGACCCTGACAGGGGCGAGCAGTACTTC.

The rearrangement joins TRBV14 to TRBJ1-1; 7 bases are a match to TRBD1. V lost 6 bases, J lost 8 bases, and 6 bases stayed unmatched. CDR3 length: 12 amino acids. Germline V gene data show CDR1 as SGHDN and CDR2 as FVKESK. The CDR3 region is CASSLLGQEAFF. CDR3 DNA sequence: TGTGCCAGCAGTTTATTGGGACAGGAAGCTTTCTTT.

The CDR3 DNA is TGTGCCAGCAGCTTCCCGGGACAGTTATCCTACGAGCAGTACTTC. Its translation: CASSFPGQLSYEQYF. This chain links TRBV11-2 with TRBJ2-7; 7 nucleotides align to TRBD1. This CDR3 spans 15 amino acids. CDR1 SGHAT and CDR2 FQNNGV come from the germline V gene. The V and J ends lost 3 bases and 1 base, in that order; junction bases with no gene match: 6.

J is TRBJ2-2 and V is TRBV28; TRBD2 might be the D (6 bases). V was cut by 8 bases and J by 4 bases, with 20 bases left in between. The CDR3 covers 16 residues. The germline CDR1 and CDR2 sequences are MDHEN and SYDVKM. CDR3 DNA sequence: TGTGCCAGCTCCCTTGGGGGGTTAGGACGCACCGGGGAGCTGTTTTTT. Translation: CASSLGGLGRTGELFF.

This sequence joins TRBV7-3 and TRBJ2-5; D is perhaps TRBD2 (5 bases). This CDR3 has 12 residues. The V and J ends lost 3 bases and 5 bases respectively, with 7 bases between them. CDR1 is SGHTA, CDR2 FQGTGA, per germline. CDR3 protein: CASSLSGETQYF. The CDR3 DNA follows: TGTGCCAGCAGCTTGTCGGGGGAGACCCAGTACTTC.

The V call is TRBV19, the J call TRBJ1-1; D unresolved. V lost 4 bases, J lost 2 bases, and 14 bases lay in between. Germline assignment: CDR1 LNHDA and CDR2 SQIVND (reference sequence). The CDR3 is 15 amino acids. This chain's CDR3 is CASSTMSYPNTEAFF. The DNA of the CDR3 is TGTGCCAGTAGTACGATGTCCTACCCCAACACTGAAGCTTTCTTT.

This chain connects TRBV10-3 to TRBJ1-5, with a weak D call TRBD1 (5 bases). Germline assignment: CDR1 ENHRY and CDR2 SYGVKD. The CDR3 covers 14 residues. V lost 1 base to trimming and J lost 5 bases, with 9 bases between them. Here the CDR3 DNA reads TGTGCCATCAGTGAGTGGGGGGAGGATCAGCCCCAGCATTTT. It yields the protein CAISEWGEDQPQHF.

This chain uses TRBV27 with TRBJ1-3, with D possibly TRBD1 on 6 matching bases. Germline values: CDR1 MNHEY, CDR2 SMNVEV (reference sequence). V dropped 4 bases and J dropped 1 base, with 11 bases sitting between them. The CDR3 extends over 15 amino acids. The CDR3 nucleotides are TGTGCCAGCAGTTACACAGGGTTATCTGGAAACACCATATATTTT. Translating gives CASSYTGLSGNTIYF.

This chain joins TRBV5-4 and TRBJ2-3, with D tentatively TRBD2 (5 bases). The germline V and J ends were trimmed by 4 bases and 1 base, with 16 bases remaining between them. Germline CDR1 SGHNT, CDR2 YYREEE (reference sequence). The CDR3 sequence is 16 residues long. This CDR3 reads CASSRTAAGRTDTQYF. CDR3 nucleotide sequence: TGTGCCAGCAGCCGGACTGCCGCGGGTCGCACAGATACGCAGTATTTT.